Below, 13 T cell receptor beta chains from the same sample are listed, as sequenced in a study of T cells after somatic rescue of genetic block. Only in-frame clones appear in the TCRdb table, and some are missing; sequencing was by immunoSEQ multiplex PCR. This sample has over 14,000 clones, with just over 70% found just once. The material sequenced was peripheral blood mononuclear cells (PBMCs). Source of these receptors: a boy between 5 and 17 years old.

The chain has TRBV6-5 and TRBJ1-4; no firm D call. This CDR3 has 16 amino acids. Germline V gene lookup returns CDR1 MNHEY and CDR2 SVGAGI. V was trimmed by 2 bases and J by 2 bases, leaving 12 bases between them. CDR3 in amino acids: CASSYRIGGTNEKLFF. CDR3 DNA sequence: TGTGCCAGCAGTTACCGAATAGGAGGGACTAATGAAAAACTGTTTTTT.

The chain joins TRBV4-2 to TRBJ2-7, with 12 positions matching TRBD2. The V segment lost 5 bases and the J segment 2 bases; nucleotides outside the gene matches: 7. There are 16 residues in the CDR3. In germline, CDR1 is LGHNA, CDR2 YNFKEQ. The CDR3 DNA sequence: TGTGCCAGCAGCTTTAGGACTAGCGGGGAAACCTACGAGCAGTACTTC. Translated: CASSFRTSGETYEQYF.

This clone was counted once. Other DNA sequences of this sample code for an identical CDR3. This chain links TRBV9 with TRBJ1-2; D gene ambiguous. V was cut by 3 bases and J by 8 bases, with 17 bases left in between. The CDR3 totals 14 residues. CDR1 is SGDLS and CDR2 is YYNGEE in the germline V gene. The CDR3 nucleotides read TGTGCCAGCAGCGCCTCCGGGCCAGGAGGCGGCTACACCTTC. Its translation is CASSASGPGGGYTF.

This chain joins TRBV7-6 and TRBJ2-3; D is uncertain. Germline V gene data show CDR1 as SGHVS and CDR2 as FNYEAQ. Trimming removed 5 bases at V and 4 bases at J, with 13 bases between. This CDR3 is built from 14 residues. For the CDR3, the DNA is TGTGCCAGCAGCCCCAGGTCGGCTCCAGATACGCAGTATTTT. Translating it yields CASSPRSAPDTQYF.

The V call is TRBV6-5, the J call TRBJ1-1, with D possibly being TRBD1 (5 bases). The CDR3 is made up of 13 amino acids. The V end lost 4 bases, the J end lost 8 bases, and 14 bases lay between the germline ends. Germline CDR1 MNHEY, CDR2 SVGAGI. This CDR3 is CASSSLRAGEAFF. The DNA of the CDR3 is TGTGCCAGCAGTTCACTCAGGGCCGGCGAAGCTTTCTTT.

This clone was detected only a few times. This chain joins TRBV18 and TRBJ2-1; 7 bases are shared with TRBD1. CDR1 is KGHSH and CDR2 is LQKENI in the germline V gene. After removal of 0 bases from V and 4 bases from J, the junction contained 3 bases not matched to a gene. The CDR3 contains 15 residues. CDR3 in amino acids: CASSPPGQSYNEQFF. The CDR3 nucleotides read TGTGCCAGCTCACCACCGGGACAGAGTTACAATGAGCAGTTCTTC.

CDR3 in amino acids: CASSRGQPFTGELFF. The CDR3, as DNA: TGTGCCAGCAGCCGAGGACAGCCGTTCACCGGGGAGCTGTTTTTT. V gene TRBV7-7 combines with J gene TRBJ2-2, with D possibly matching TRBD1 (6 bases). CDR3 length: 15 residues. Trimming stripped 5 bases from V and 4 bases from J, with 14 bases between. The germline gives CDR1 SSHAT, CDR2 FNYEAQ (reference sequence).

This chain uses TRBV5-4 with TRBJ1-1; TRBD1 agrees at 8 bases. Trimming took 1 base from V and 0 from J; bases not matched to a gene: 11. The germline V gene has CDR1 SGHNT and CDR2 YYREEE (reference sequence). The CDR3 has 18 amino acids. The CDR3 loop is CASSLHGTGRGMNTEAFF. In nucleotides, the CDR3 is TGTGCCAGCAGCTTGCACGGGACAGGAAGGGGCATGAACACTGAAGCTTTCTTT.

This chain's CDR3 is CASSSRPRASTDTQYF. The CDR3 DNA reads as TGCGCCAGCAGCTCCAGGCCCCGGGCTAGCACAGATACGCAGTATTTT. The rearrangement uses TRBV5-1 and TRBJ2-3; no firm D call. CDR3 length: 16 amino acids. With 3 bases removed from V and 0 bases from J, the gap between germline ends came to 14 bases. The germline gives CDR1 SGHRS, CDR2 YFSETQ. Together with reference TRBV5-1 and TRBJ2-3, the CDR3 gives the full variable domain: KAGVTQTPRYLIKTRGQQVTLSCSPISGHRSVSWYQQTPGQGLQFLFEYFSETQRNKGNFPGRFSGRQFSNSRSEMNVSTLELGDSALYLCASSSRPRASTDTQYFGPGTRLTVL.

CDR3: CASSITGGFAEAFF. The CDR3, as DNA: TGTGCCAGCAGTATCACAGGGGGCTTCGCTGAAGCTTTCTTT. The rearrangement links TRBV2 to TRBJ1-1, with 9 bases aligning to TRBD1. V was clipped by 5 bases and J by 6 bases; unmatched bases: 7. The V gene's germline CDR1 is SNHLY and CDR2 FYNNEI. The CDR3 length is 14 residues.

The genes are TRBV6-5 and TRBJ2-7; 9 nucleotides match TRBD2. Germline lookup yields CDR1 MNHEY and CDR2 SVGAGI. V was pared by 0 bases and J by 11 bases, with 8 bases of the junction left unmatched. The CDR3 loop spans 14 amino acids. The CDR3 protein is CASSYSRLAGIEYF. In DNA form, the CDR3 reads TGTGCCAGCAGTTACTCGAGGCTAGCGGGAATCGAGTACTTC.

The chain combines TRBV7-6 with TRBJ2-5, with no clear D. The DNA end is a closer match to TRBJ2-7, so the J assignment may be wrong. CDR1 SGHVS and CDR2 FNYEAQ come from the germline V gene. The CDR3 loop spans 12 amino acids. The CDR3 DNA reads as TGTGCCAGCAGCCCAAGTTCCTACGAGCAGTACTTC. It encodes CASSPSSYEQYF.

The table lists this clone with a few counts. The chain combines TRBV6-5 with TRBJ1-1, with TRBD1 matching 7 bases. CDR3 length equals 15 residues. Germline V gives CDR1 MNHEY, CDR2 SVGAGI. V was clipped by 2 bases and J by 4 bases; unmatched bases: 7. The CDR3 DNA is TGTGCCAGCAGTTACGGGACAGCTCTCGGCACTGAAGCTTTCTTT. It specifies CASSYGTALGTEAFF.